These T cell receptor beta chains were read from a single sample in a study of shared clonotypes between healthy human individuals. Method: immunoSEQ multiplex PCR; TCRdb's copy keeps in-frame clones and lacks some. The table records some 740,000 clones, roughly 92% of them present only once. The sequencing input was naive CD8+ T cells sorted from blood. The source is a man in his thirties or forties in good health. Both conserved end residues are part of each CDR3. A D gene is named only where the DNA matches it firmly. Size tells how often a clone was seen (once, few, many) or the class of an expanded clone, and some rows leave it out.

D	V	size	J	DNA	CDR3
-	TRBV25-1	-	TRBJ2-6	TGTGCCAGCAGTGAATTCGGGGGTCTGGGGGCCAACGTCCTGACTTTC	CASSEFGGLGANVLTF
-	TRBV29-1	-	TRBJ2-3	TGCAGCGCCCTAGGCAAGATTTCAGATACGCAGTATTTT	CSALGKISDTQYF
TRBD1	TRBV11-2	-	TRBJ1-2	TGTGCCAGCAGCTTTACAGGGGAGTATGGCTACACCTTC	CASSFTGEYGYTF
-	TRBV6-5	few	TRBJ2-7	TGTGCCAGCAGTTATTCCCGGGAATCCTACGAGCAGTACTTC	CASSYSRESYEQYF
TRBD2	TRBV19	-	TRBJ2-2	TGTGCCAGTAGTATCGTGGGAGGGCCCGGGGAGCTGTTTTTT	CASSIVGGPGELFF
TRBD1	TRBV7-8	-	TRBJ1-1	TGTGCCAGCAGCGAACAGGACAGGGTATACACTGAAGCTTTCTTT	CASSEQDRVYTEAFF
TRBD1	TRBV25-1	-	TRBJ1-4	TGTGCCAGCGGGGAGCCGGACAGGGATAATGAAAAACTGTTTTTT	CASGEPDRDNEKLFF
-	TRBV7-9	-	TRBJ2-2	TGTGCCAGCAGCTTATCTGGGTTGGGGGAGCTGTTTTTT	CASSLSGLGELFF
TRBD1	TRBV5-1	-	TRBJ2-1	TGCGCCAGCAGCGTCGTACTAGGACAGGGGTCAAATGAGCAGTTCTTC	CASSVVLGQGSNEQFF
TRBD1	TRBV7-9	-	TRBJ2-5	TGTGCCAGCAGCTCGGCGGACAGGGGACAAGAGACCCAGTACTTC	CASSSADRGQETQYF
-	TRBV5-1	-	TRBJ2-1	TGCGCCAGCAGCTTGTTTCACGCCGGGTCCTACAATGAGCAGTTCTTC	CASSLFHAGSYNEQFF
-	TRBV19	-	TRBJ2-7	TGTGCCAGTAGTATCCGGGACACCTACGAGCAGTACTTC	CASSIRDTYEQYF
TRBD2	TRBV7-9	-	TRBJ2-7	TGTGCCAGCAGCCCTACTAGCGGGAGCTTCCTTTACGAGCAGTACTTC	CASSPTSGSFLYEQYF
-	TRBV4-3	-	TRBJ1-1	TGCGCCAGCAGCCAGGACTTGATTCTTTCCACTGAAGCTTTCTTT	CASSQDLILSTEAFF
-	TRBV27	-	TRBJ2-7	TGTGCCAGCAGTTTGACAAGGGGTACCTACGAGCAGTACTTC	CASSLTRGTYEQYF
-	TRBV28	once	TRBJ2-1	TGTGCCAGCAGTCCGGGGGACGCAAATGAGCAGTTCTTC	CASSPGDANEQFF
-	TRBV27	-	TRBJ2-1	TGTGCCAGCAGTTTGTCCGGGAACTCCTACAATGAGCAGTTCTTC	CASSLSGNSYNEQFF
-	TRBV5-4	-	TRBJ2-7	TGTGCCAGCAGCTACTACCTATCCTACGAGCAGTACTTC	CASSYYLSYEQYF
-	TRBV7-2	-	TRBJ2-5	TGTGCCAGCAGCCATAGCGGTTTAGGGGAGACCCAGTACTTC	CASSHSGLGETQYF
-	TRBV5-4	-	TRBJ2-2	TGTGCCAGCAGCTTAGTATTAAACACCGGGGAGCTGTTTTTT	CASSLVLNTGELFF
-	TRBV5-1	-	TRBJ2-6	TGCGCCAGCAGAGAAACTAGTTCTGGGGCCAACGTCCTGACTTTC	CASRETSSGANVLTF
TRBD2	TRBV4-1	-	TRBJ2-1	TGCGCCAGCAGCCAAGGGGGCACCCCGGGGGGCAATGAGCAGTTCTTC	CASSQGGTPGGNEQFF
-	TRBV19	-	TRBJ2-7	TGTGCCAGTAGTATAGCTTTTAGCGGAGGGTTCTCCTACGAGCAGTACTTC	CASSIAFSGGFSYEQYF
-	TRBV7-8	once	TRBJ1-1	TGTGCCAGCACTAAGGGACGGAACACTGAAGCTTTCTTT	CASTKGRNTEAFF
-	TRBV4-1	-	TRBJ2-5	TGCGCCAGCAGCCAAGCTGGTAAAGAGACCCAGTACTTC	CASSQAGKETQYF
TRBD1	TRBV6-1	-	TRBJ2-7	TGTGCCAGCAGTGCCACAGGGGGCGACTACGAGCAGTACTTC	CASSATGGDYEQYF
TRBD2	TRBV4-1	-	TRBJ2-1	TGCGCCAGCAGCCAGCGCCAGCGGGACGGGCTGGATGAGCAGTTCTTC	CASSQRQRDGLDEQFF
-	TRBV28	-	TRBJ2-3	TGTGCCGGGTCTCGTCCCAACACAGATACGCAGTATTTT	CAGSRPNTDTQYF
-	TRBV6-5	-	TRBJ2-7	TGTGCCAGCACCCTGACAGGTACTCCCTACGAGCAGTACTTC	CASTLTGTPYEQYF
TRBD1	TRBV4-1	-	TRBJ2-7	TGCGCCAGCAGCCAAGATGGATCCGGGACAGGGTTCTACGAGCAGTACTTC	CASSQDGSGTGFYEQYF
-	TRBV7-9	few	TRBJ2-7	TGTGCCAGCAGCCCAAGAACGACCTACGAGCAGTACTTC	CASSPRTTYEQYF
-	TRBV29-1	-	TRBJ2-7	TGCAGCGTTGTACTGTCATCGGGCTACGAGCAGTACTTC	CSVVLSSGYEQYF
-	TRBV7-9	-	TRBJ2-1	TGTGCCAGCAGCGATTACACAGCGGCCGACAATGAGCAGTTCTTC	CASSDYTAADNEQFF
-	TRBV27	-	TRBJ2-1	TGTGCCAGCAGTCGACTTCCAAGCTCCTACAATGAGCAGTTCTTC	CASSRLPSSYNEQFF
-	TRBV27	-	TRBJ2-7	TGTGCCAGCAGTCCCGCGTGGGTCCGCGAGCAGTACTTC	CASSPAWVREQYF
-	TRBV7-2	-	TRBJ1-1	TGTGCCAGCGCCTTTAGGGGGTCCGGGAACATGAACACTGAAGCTTTCTTT	CASAFRGSGNMNTEAFF
-	TRBV7-9	-	TRBJ1-2	TGTGCCAGCAGCCCACGGGTGGGGGCTTATGGCTACACCTTC	CASSPRVGAYGYTF
TRBD1	TRBV6-1	-	TRBJ2-5	TGTGCCAGCGAGGTCGGGACAGGCGGGCGGGAGACCCAGTACTTC	CASEVGTGGRETQYF
-	TRBV27	-	TRBJ1-4	TGTGCCAGCAGTCAAGGACATACAACTAATGAAAAACTGTTTTTT	CASSQGHTTNEKLFF
-	TRBV7-9	-	TRBJ2-4	TGTGCCAGCAGCTTAGGTCAGGGTGCCAAAAACATTCAGTACTTC	CASSLGQGAKNIQYF
TRBD2	TRBV7-9	-	TRBJ2-7	TGTGCCAGCAGCTCCCCCGGGACTATCTCCTACGAGCAGTACTTC	CASSSPGTISYEQYF
-	TRBV10-1	-	TRBJ2-1	TGCGCCAGCAGTGAGGCCGCTAGCCTCTACTCCTACAATGAGCAGTTCTTC	CASSEAASLYSYNEQFF
-	TRBV27	-	TRBJ1-1	TGTGCCAGCAGTAGCCCCAGAAAAGCTTTCTTT	CASSSPRKAFF
-	TRBV7-2	-	TRBJ2-2	TGTGCCAGCAGCTTAGTCTACCCGAACACCGGGGAGCTGTTTTTT	CASSLVYPNTGELFF
TRBD2	TRBV11-2	-	TRBJ2-1	TGTGCCAGCAGCAAGGCTAGCGGGGCCTACAATGAGCAGTTCTTC	CASSKASGAYNEQFF